These 25 T cell receptor beta chains came from one sample sequenced in a study of identical twins. Each CDR3 protein is one row after TCRdb ran MiXCR on the 5' RACE reads. This table has a few hundred thousand distinct CDR3 sequences, roughly 13% appearing once. These same data were also listed under a study on yellow fever vaccine responses in identical twins.

The sequenced material came from memory (CD45RO+) T cells sorted from blood. The receptors originated from a woman between 18 and 30 years old in good health.

This clonotype was picked up a small number of times. The rearrangement joins TRBV7-3 to TRBJ2-1; possibly TRBD2 for D (7 bases). The CDR3 consists of 14 residues. V was pared by 5 bases and J by 11 bases, with 19 bases between. Germline loops: CDR1 SGHTA, CDR2 FQGTGA. The CDR3 protein is CASSTYAGASKQFF. The CDR3 DNA reads as TGTGCCAGCAGCACATACGCGGGGGCCAGCAAGCAGTTCTTC.

The rearrangement uses TRBV10-1 and TRBJ1-6; tentatively, D is TRBD1 (6 bases). The CDR3 sequence is 12 residues long. Between the trimmed V and J ends, which lost 6 bases and 8 bases, there was a span of 8 bases. Per germline, CDR1 WNHNN and CDR2 SYGVQD (reference sequence). CDR3 nucleotide sequence: TGCGCCAGCAGGACAGGAGATTCACCCCTCCACTTT. It is translated as CASRTGDSPLHF.

J is TRBJ2-7 and V is TRBV19, with TRBD1 matching 10 bases. Trimming at V came to 4 bases and at J to 5 bases, leaving 11 bases not matched to a gene. The CDR3 is 16 residues long. Germline V gives CDR1 LNHDA, CDR2 SQIVND (reference sequence). CDR3 nucleotide sequence: TGTGCCAGTAGTACCCTCCGGGACAGGGGCCTCCACGAGCAGTACTTC. Amino acid sequence: CASSTLRDRGLHEQYF. Drawing the rest from reference TRBV19 and TRBJ2-7, the complete variable domain is DGGITQSPKYLFRKEGQNVTLSCEQNLNHDAMYWYRQDPGQGLRLIYYSQIVNDFQKGDIAEGYSVSREKKESFPLTVTSAQKNPTAFYLCASSTLRDRGLHEQYFGPGTRLTVT.

The rearrangement links TRBV11-3 to TRBJ2-2, with 8 nucleotides matching TRBD2. The CDR3 has 16 amino acids. Looked up from germline, CDR1 is SGHNT and CDR2 is YENEEA. J gave up 3 bases and V 0 bases, and 3 bases lay outside the gene matches. The CDR3 region is CASSLDSGKYTGELFF. The CDR3 region has the DNA TGTGCCAGCAGCTTAGATAGCGGGAAGTACACCGGGGAGCTGTTTTTT.

This clonotype was observed many times. The chain employs TRBV3-1 and TRBJ2-2; 10 bases fit TRBD2. The CDR3 runs 14 residues. V shed 8 bases, J shed 5 bases, and the junction held 5 bases outside the gene matches. Looked up from germline, CDR1 is LGHDT and CDR2 is YNNKEL (reference sequence). CDR3 residues: CASDLAGATGELFF. The CDR3 nucleotides read TGTGCCAGCGATCTAGCGGGGGCTACCGGGGAGCTGTTTTTT.

This clonotype occurred a few times. V gene TRBV9 combines with J gene TRBJ2-1, with 9 bases matching TRBD1. CDR1 is SGDLS, CDR2 YYNGEE, per germline. This CDR3 region has 14 residues. The trim removed 3 bases at V and 12 bases at J, leaving 10 bases unmatched. The CDR3 region is CASSALRTGVRQFF. The CDR3 coding sequence is TGTGCCAGCAGCGCCCTCCGGACAGGGGTTCGGCAGTTCTTC.

The V and J genes are TRBV23-1 and TRBJ2-1; weak D call: TRBD2 (7 bases). TRBV23-1 is an ORF, and what it does is uncertain. The CDR3 contains 15 residues. Trimming shortened V by 9 bases and J by 7 bases, and 22 bases separated the two germline ends. CDR3 loop: CAREGGTLSGNEQFF. Written as DNA, the CDR3 is TGCGCCAGGGAGGGGGGGACACTAAGTGGTAATGAGCAGTTCTTC.

The rearrangement joins TRBV2 to TRBJ2-1; D may be TRBD1 (5 bases). CDR3 length equals 13 residues. Germline-derived CDR1 and CDR2 are SNHLY and FYNNEI. Trimming pared 6 bases from V and 6 bases from J, leaving 12 bases between. The CDR3, as DNA: TGTGCCAGCAGCTCGGACACCCTCAATGAGCAGTTCTTC. Translating it yields CASSSDTLNEQFF.

This clonotype was seen at least ten times. The chain carries TRBV5-4 and TRBJ2-3; D is unclear. V was shortened by 4 bases and J by 0 bases, with 12 bases between the two germline ends. In germline, CDR1 is SGHNT, CDR2 YYREEE (reference sequence). CDR3 length: 15 residues. CDR3 loop: CASSLWTTSTDTQYF. In DNA form, the CDR3 reads TGTGCCAGCAGCCTTTGGACCACTAGCACAGATACGCAGTATTTT.

Many counts were recorded for this clonotype. The rearrangement links TRBV12-3 or TRBV12-4 to TRBJ2-1, with D unclear. Trimming shortened V by 6 bases and J by 4 bases, and 10 bases separated the two germline ends. The CDR3 is made up of 13 amino acids. CDR3 bases: TGTGCCAGCAGCCCTAACTCTTACAATGAGCAGTTCTTC. Protein: CASSPNSYNEQFF.

This clonotype came up a few times. The chain recombines TRBV11-2 with TRBJ2-7; 9 bases match TRBD2. CDR3 size: 16 residues. Germline V gene sequence: CDR1 SGHAT, CDR2 FQNNGV. V shed 4 bases and J 2 bases; nucleotides not matched to a gene: 9. The CDR3 spells CASSSFPGLATYEQYF. DNA for the CDR3: TGTGCCAGCAGCTCGTTCCCGGGACTAGCTACCTACGAGCAGTACTTC.

The V and J genes are TRBV6-1 and TRBJ2-5; perhaps TRBD2 as D (6 bases). The CDR3 runs 14 residues. V was trimmed by 6 bases and J by 4 bases, leaving 15 bases between them. Germline V gene data show CDR1 as MNHNS and CDR2 as SASEGT. CDR3 DNA sequence: TGTGCCAGCAGGGGACTCCCCGGGCCAGAGACCCAGTACTTC. It specifies CASRGLPGPETQYF.

This clonotype was counted only a few times. The rearrangement links TRBV2 to TRBJ2-7; D is ambiguous. V lost 7 bases and J lost 7, with 11 bases in between. This CDR3 is built from 11 residues. The germline CDR1 and CDR2 sequences are SNHLY and FYNNEI. The CDR3 nucleotides read TGTGCCAGCAAAGAAGGGCGGGAGCAGTACTTC. Its translation is CASKEGREQYF.

This clonotype was picked up a small number of times. The chain combines TRBV6-5 with TRBJ1-1; the D gene is possibly TRBD1 (6 bases). Trimming cost V 5 bases and J 7 bases, with 14 bases left between them. The CDR3 consists of 13 residues. The germline gives CDR1 MNHEY, CDR2 SVGAGI. The CDR3 bases are TGTGCCAGCAGTCAACTCGGACAGAGTGAAGCTTTCTTT. As protein: CASSQLGQSEAFF.

In its sample, this clonotype was seen a few times. The J gene is TRBJ2-6, the V gene TRBV7-8; possible D gene TRBD1, 6 bases. The germline V and J ends were trimmed by 6 bases and 2 bases, with 14 bases remaining between them. The germline gives CDR1 SGHVS, CDR2 FQNEAQ. The CDR3 loop spans 16 amino acids. CDR3 sequence: CASSHNRAAGANVLTF. The CDR3 bases are TGTGCCAGCAGTCATAACAGGGCTGCTGGGGCCAACGTCCTGACTTTC.

This clonotype was seen ten or more times. The chain uses TRBV20-1 and TRBJ2-7, with 9 bases identical to TRBD2. The length of the CDR3 is 16 residues. Trimming cost V 2 bases and J 3 bases; bases outside gene matches: 11. CDR1 and CDR2 from the germline V gene are DFQATT and SNEGSKA (reference sequence). The CDR3 spells CSARRVSGGLDYEQYF. For the CDR3, the DNA is TGCAGTGCTAGACGGGTCAGCGGGGGGCTTGACTACGAGCAGTACTTC.

The chain joins TRBV7-6 to TRBJ2-2; TRBD1 matches at 7 bases. This CDR3 is 16 amino acids long. V trimming: 1 base; J trimming: 4 bases; junction bases outside the gene matches: 6. From germline, CDR1 is SGHVS and CDR2 FNYEAQ. CDR3 bases: TGTGCCAGCAGCTTAGGATCTACAGGGGCCACCGGGGAGCTGTTTTTT. Residues: CASSLGSTGATGELFF. The entire variable domain, with the rest obtained from reference TRBV7-6 and TRBJ2-2, is as follows: GAGVSQSPRYKVTKRGQDVALRCDPISGHVSLYWYRQALGQGPEFLTYFNYEAQQDKSGLPNDRFSAERPEGSISTLTIQRTEQRDSAMYRCASSLGSTGATGELFFGEGSRLTVL.

This clonotype was picked up a small number of times. The chain combines TRBV7-6 with TRBJ2-2; 8 nucleotides line up with TRBD2. The length of the CDR3 is 16 residues. Germline CDR1 and CDR2: SGHVS and FNYEAQ. Losses at the gene ends were 5 bases for V and 4 bases for J; bases not matched to a gene: 9. This CDR3 is CASSPGGREATGELFF. The CDR3 DNA reads TGTGCCAGCAGCCCAGGAGGGCGGGAGGCCACCGGGGAGCTGTTTTTT. The complete variable domain, with remaining parts taken from reference TRBV7-6 and TRBJ2-2, reads GAGVSQSPRYKVTKRGQDVALRCDPISGHVSLYWYRQALGQGPEFLTYFNYEAQQDKSGLPNDRFSAERPEGSISTLTIQRTEQRDSAMYRCASSPGGREATGELFFGEGSRLTVL.

This chain connects TRBV6-5 to TRBJ2-5; D is perhaps TRBD2 (5 bases). Per germline, CDR1 MNHEY and CDR2 SVGAGI. V lost 1 base and J lost 2, with 11 bases in between. The CDR3 consists of 15 residues. As DNA, the CDR3 is TGTGCCAGCAGTTACTTAGGACTGGCGCAAGAGACCCAGTACTTC. This translates into CASSYLGLAQETQYF.

The CDR3 is CASSPPDQETQYF. The CDR3 bases are TGTGCCAGCAGCCCCCCAGACCAAGAGACCCAGTACTTC. V usage is TRBV7-3 and J usage is TRBJ2-5; D gene ambiguous. CDR1 SGHTA and CDR2 FQGTGA come from the germline V gene. Trimming removed 5 bases at V and 0 bases at J, with 7 bases between. The CDR3 totals 13 residues.

The table lists this clonotype with a few counts. The V gene is TRBV24-1, the J gene TRBJ2-3; weak D call: TRBD2 (5 bases). V lost 0 bases and J 4 bases, leaving 16 bases between the germline ends. This CDR3 has 17 residues. Germline lookup yields CDR1 KGHDR and CDR2 SFDVKD. Here the CDR3 DNA reads TGTGCCACCAGTGATTTGCAGGCCGGAACCGGGGCAGATACGCAGTATTTT. Amino acids: CATSDLQAGTGADTQYF.

The chain links TRBV3-1 to TRBJ2-2; tentative D call: TRBD2 (6 bases). Germline assignment: CDR1 LGHDT and CDR2 YNNKEL (reference sequence). The V end was cut by 3 bases, the J end by 4 bases, with 15 bases between. The CDR3 length is 16 residues. The CDR3, as DNA: TGTGCCAGCAGCCAGACCCGGGCGGGGAGCACCGGGGAGCTGTTTTTT. This codes for CASSQTRAGSTGELFF.

V is TRBV6-5 and J is TRBJ1-3; D not certain. This CDR3 region has 17 residues. Germline V CDR1 and CDR2: MNHEY, SVGAGI. V was shortened by 0 bases and J by 3 bases, with 15 bases between the two germline ends. CDR3 nucleotides: TGTGCCAGCAGTTACTCAAGAGTCATCTCAGTTGGAAACACCATATATTTT. Its translation: CASSYSRVISVGNTIYF.

In its sample, this clonotype was seen many times. The chain joins TRBV12-3 or TRBV12-4 to TRBJ2-5, with TRBD1 matching over 7 bases. J lost 4 bases, V lost 5 bases, and 4 bases had no gene match. This CDR3 spans 13 amino acids. CDR3 protein: CASSRQGGETQYF. DNA of the CDR3: TGTGCCAGCAGTCGACAGGGTGGAGAGACCCAGTACTTC.

V and J are TRBV6-5 and TRBJ2-5; possible D gene TRBD2, 6 bases. There are 15 residues in the CDR3. CDR1 is MNHEY, CDR2 SVGAGI, per germline. V lost 4 bases, J lost 1 base, and 13 bases lay in between. CDR3 sequence (DNA): TGTGCCAGCAGTTCCCCGGAGGGTAGCCAAGAGACCCAGTACTTC. This sequence encodes CASSSPEGSQETQYF.